This T cell receptor (beta chain) is drawn from a study of blood T cell repertoires in COVID-19. As for the study in general: Spain, Italy and the United States supplied samples that represented acute and convalescent COVID-19. T cells, B-cell-depleted T cells, or PBMCs provided the cDNA or gDNA that served as material.

V was trimmed by 0 bases and J by 4 bases, leaving 7 bases between them. The CDR3 has 14 residues. Per the germline V gene, CDR1 is MNHEY and CDR2 is SMNVEV (reference sequence). Original processing methods: Reference gene primer amplification gave estimated nucleated cell counts. Repertoires were generated with immunoSEQ multiplex PCR, while TCRdb's copy carries only in-frame clones and drops some. V and J calls and clone size are copied from that table; D and trimming were computed from the DNA. Of tens of thousands of clones in the sample, 88% are singletons; the top ten hold about 3%. The specimen was peripheral blood. The chain is built from TRBV27 and TRBJ1-5; D remains ambiguous. The receptor was isolated from a woman older than 75 with acute or convalescent COVID-19. CDR3 sequence: CASSLSPVNQPQHF. DNA for the CDR3: TGTGCCAGCAGTTTATCTCCAGTTAATCAGCCCCAGCATTTT.